This T cell receptor beta chain was sequenced in a study of ipilimumab plus nivolumab after autologous stem cell transplantation. Study information: Median doses per patient: 5 ipilimumab, 7 to 9 nivolumab.

V was clipped by 0 bases and J by 3 bases, with 5 bases between them. The germline CDR1 and CDR2 sequences are SGHTA and FQGNSA. The CDR3 is 13 amino acids. Generated by immunoSEQ multiplex PCR, the TCRdb table keeps only in-frame clones and is missing some. The sample contains over 35,000 clones, 85% to 95% of which appear only once. This receptor was obtained from a male donor with multiple myeloma. The sample here was PBMCs, taken in a trial of ipilimumab plus nivolumab as post-transplant consolidation. This rearrangement joins TRBV7-2 to TRBJ1-2, with unresolved D. The CDR3 spells CASSLARDYGYTF. The CDR3 DNA is TGTGCCAGCAGCTTAGCGCGCGACTATGGCTACACCTTC.